Following are 22 T cell receptor beta chains from one sample sequenced in a study of OX40 agonist ivuxolimab in advanced cancers. Generated by immunoSEQ multiplex PCR, the TCRdb table keeps only in-frame clones and is missing some. The repertoire has about 53,000 clones, approximately 84% of them found once; the top ten carry approximately 13%. Source: CD4+ or CD8+ T cells sorted from blood, taken in a trial of the OX40 agonist ivuxolimab. Source of these receptors: an adult with an advanced solid tumor such as melanoma, head and neck, liver or kidney cancer.

V and J are TRBV2 and TRBJ2-7; TRBD2 matches at 8 bases. The germline V gene has CDR1 SNHLY and CDR2 FYNNEI. This CDR3 region has 15 residues. The trim removed 5 bases at V and 6 bases at J, leaving 12 bases unmatched. For the CDR3, the DNA is TGTGCCAGCAGTTCGTCTAGCGGGTGGCTTAGCGAGCAGTACTTC. Protein sequence: CASSSSSGWLSEQYF.

CDR3 sequence reads: CASSLRTSGSGTDTQYF. The CDR3 DNA reads TGTGCCAGCAGCCTAAGAACTAGCGGGAGTGGGACAGATACGCAGTATTTT. J is TRBJ2-3 and V is TRBV9; 11 bases are a match to TRBD2. Germline assignment: CDR1 SGDLS and CDR2 YYNGEE. With 4 bases clipped from V and 3 bases from J, the junction kept 10 bases outside the gene matches. The CDR3 is 17 amino acids. Based on the CDR3 plus reference TRBV9 and TRBJ2-3, the full variable domain is DSGVTQTPKHLITATGQRVTLRCSPRSGDLSVYWYQQSLDQGLQFLIQYYNGEERAKGNILERFSAQQFPDLHSELNLSSLELGDSALYFCASSLRTSGSGTDTQYFGPGTRLTVL.

The V and J genes are TRBV19 and TRBJ2-4, with D tentatively TRBD1 (5 bases). The germline V gene encodes CDR1 LNHDA and CDR2 SQIVND (reference sequence). This CDR3 region has 16 residues. Trimming stripped 0 bases from V and 5 bases from J, with 14 bases between. For the CDR3, the DNA is TGTGCCAGTAGTATAGATGGCGAGGCAGGGCAAAACATTCAGTACTTC. It specifies CASSIDGEAGQNIQYF.

The chain has TRBV9 and TRBJ1-1; D ambiguous. This CDR3 spans 14 amino acids. Deletions cut 0 bases from V and 4 bases from J, with 10 bases between. CDR1 is SGDLS and CDR2 is YYNGEE in the germline V gene. CDR3 region: CASSVGGLSTEAFF. CDR3 nucleotide sequence: TGTGCCAGCAGCGTAGGCGGGCTCAGCACTGAAGCTTTCTTT.

This chain uses TRBV7-3 with TRBJ2-7; a weak D match, TRBD1 (6 bases). The CDR3 runs to 15 residues. Germline V lookup: CDR1 SGHTA, CDR2 FQGTGA. Trimming left V 6 bases short and J 2 bases short, with 17 bases between. As DNA, the CDR3 is TGTGCCAGCAGATTGACAGGTCAGGGACCCTACGAGCAGTACTTC. Protein sequence: CASRLTGQGPYEQYF. Full variable domain (remainder filled in from reference TRBV7-3 and TRBJ2-7): GAGVSQTPSNKVTEKGKYVELRCDPISGHTALYWYRQSLGQGPEFLIYFQGTGAADDSGLPNDRFFAVRPEGSVSTLKIQRTERGDSAVYLCASRLTGQGPYEQYFGPGTRLTVT.

The V and J genes are TRBV6-5 and TRBJ1-2; TRBD1 is a possible D gene (5 bases). There are 13 residues in the CDR3. Per the germline V gene, CDR1 is MNHEY and CDR2 is SVGAGI. Trimming took 6 bases from V and 8 from J, leaving 16 bases between them. The CDR3 here is CASRMTREGGYTF. In DNA, the CDR3 is TGTGCCAGCAGAATGACAAGGGAGGGGGGCTACACCTTC.

This sequence joins TRBV7-3 and TRBJ2-5; D may be TRBD1 or TRBD2 (5 bases each). Trimming left V 5 bases short and J 4 bases short, with 17 bases between. CDR3 length: 15 residues. The germline V gene has CDR1 SGHTA and CDR2 FQGTGA. In nucleotides, the CDR3 is TGTGCCAGCAGCGAAGGGGCAGCTGAGGGAGAGACCCAGTACTTC. It encodes CASSEGAAEGETQYF.

V and J are TRBV9 and TRBJ1-1; no clear D. The germline gives CDR1 SGDLS, CDR2 YYNGEE. Trimming cost V 4 bases and J 4 bases, with 17 bases left between them. This CDR3 comprises 15 residues. The CDR3 DNA reads as TGTGCCAGCAGCCCCAGAGGGTGGGATAGCACTGAAGCTTTCTTT. This codes for CASSPRGWDSTEAFF. Full variable domain (rest looked up from reference TRBV9 and TRBJ1-1): DSGVTQTPKHLITATGQRVTLRCSPRSGDLSVYWYQQSLDQGLQFLIQYYNGEERAKGNILERFSAQQFPDLHSELNLSSLELGDSALYFCASSPRGWDSTEAFFGQGTRLTVV.

The gene calls are TRBV7-2 and TRBJ2-7, with D hard to call. The germline V gene encodes CDR1 SGHTA and CDR2 FQGNSA. V lost 1 base to trimming and J lost 0 bases, with 7 bases between them. CDR3 size: 14 residues. CDR3 DNA: TGTGCCAGCAGCTTAGTGTCGGGCTCCTACGAGCAGTACTTC. As protein: CASSLVSGSYEQYF.

This clone appeared a few times. The gene calls are TRBV20-1 and TRBJ2-3; D gene ambiguous. This CDR3 spans 10 amino acids. V lost 5 bases, J lost 4 bases, and 4 bases lay in between. Germline CDR1 and CDR2: DFQATT and SNEGSKA (reference sequence). CDR3 protein: CSAGPDTQYF. DNA of the CDR3: TGCAGTGCTGGCCCAGATACGCAGTATTTT.

This clone was seen only once. This chain uses TRBV9 with TRBJ2-5; possible D gene TRBD2, 5 bases. The length of the CDR3 is 12 residues. CDR1 SGDLS and CDR2 YYNGEE come from the germline V gene. V lost 7 bases to trimming and J lost 2 bases, with 9 bases between them. CDR3 coding DNA: TGTGCCAGCGGCTCGGGGCAAGAGACCCAGTACTTC. The encoded protein is CASGSGQETQYF.

The chain has TRBV5-1 and TRBJ1-1; D gene unclear. The V and J ends lost 0 bases and 1 base respectively, with 16 bases between them. Germline CDR1 is SGHRS and CDR2 is YFSETQ. The CDR3 loop spans 17 amino acids. CDR3 coding DNA: TGCGCCAGCAGCTTGGGGGTTCGGTCCACCTCGAACACTGAAGCTTTCTTT. Its protein product is CASSLGVRSTSNTEAFF.

The chain couples TRBV18 to TRBJ2-1; D uncertain. The V end was cut by 0 bases, the J end by 3 bases, with 15 bases between. CDR1 and CDR2 (germline): KGHSH, LQKENI. This CDR3 contains 17 residues. The CDR3, as DNA: TGTGCCAGCTCACCACCGGTACCCTCCTTGGGCTACAATGAGCAGTTCTTC. As protein: CASSPPVPSLGYNEQFF. Looking up the rest from reference TRBV18 and TRBJ2-1 gives the full variable domain: NAGVMQNPRHLVRRRGQEARLRCSPMKGHSHVYWYRQLPEEGLKFMVYLQKENIIDESGMPKERFSAEFPKEGPSILRIQQVVRGDSAAYFCASSPPVPSLGYNEQFFGPGTRLTVL.

The chain carries TRBV30 and TRBJ2-1, with D uncertain. Trimming took off 3 bases at V and 0 bases at J, with 6 bases between the two ends. The CDR3 spans 13 residues. The germline V gene encodes CDR1 GTSNPN and CDR2 SVGIG (reference sequence). CDR3 bases: TGTGCCTGGAGGAGGAACTCCTACAATGAGCAGTTCTTC. Encoded protein: CAWRRNSYNEQFF.

This clone was counted once. This sequence joins TRBV4-1 and TRBJ2-6; D ambiguous. The CDR3 has 17 amino acids. Trimming stripped 4 bases from V and 0 bases from J, with 13 bases between. From germline, CDR1 is MGHRA and CDR2 YSYEKL. In DNA, the CDR3 is TGCGCCAGCAGCCGAAACGTAGGCGGCTCTGGGGCCAACGTCCTGACTTTC. It translates to CASSRNVGGSGANVLTF.

The J gene is TRBJ1-1, the V gene TRBV5-5; a weak D match, TRBD1 (5 bases). CDR3 length: 14 amino acids. CDR1 SGHKS and CDR2 YYEKEE come from the germline V gene (reference sequence). The V gene lost 4 bases and the J gene lost 1 base, with 11 bases spanning the gap. The CDR3 protein is CASSLDTPNTEAFF. The CDR3 DNA sequence: TGTGCCAGCAGCCTGGACACTCCGAACACTGAAGCTTTCTTT.

V gene TRBV25-1 combines with J gene TRBJ2-1; D could derive from TRBD1 or TRBD2 (5 bases each). The V gene lost 4 bases and the J gene lost 5 bases, with 9 bases spanning the gap. The CDR3 is made up of 13 amino acids. Germline-derived CDR1 and CDR2 are MGHDK and SYGVNS. This CDR3 reads CASSVGPNNEQFF. In DNA form, the CDR3 reads TGTGCCAGCAGTGTGGGACCGAACAATGAGCAGTTCTTC.

The chain couples TRBV11-2 to TRBJ2-5; D is unclear. The V gene lost 8 bases and the J gene lost 6 bases, with 13 bases spanning the gap. The V gene's germline CDR1 is SGHAT and CDR2 FQNNGV. CDR3 length: 12 amino acids. The DNA for the CDR3 is TGTGCCAGCGGCCCAGGTGGAAAGACCCAGTACTTC. Translation: CASGPGGKTQYF.

Notes on this clone: The junction differs from germline at one of its ends, possibly a read error. This sequence joins TRBV6-1 and TRBJ2-7, with TRBD1 matching 10 bases. CDR1 is MNHNS, CDR2 SASEGT, per germline. This CDR3 has 11 residues. The CDR3 DNA sequence: TGTGCCAGCAGGGACAGGGGGACGGCGGCGTTC. As protein: CASRDRGTAAF.

CDR3 sequence (DNA): TGTGCCAGCAGCAGCAGGGGTACGACCTATGGCTACACCTTC. This codes for CASSSRGTTYGYTF. V is TRBV11-2 and J is TRBJ1-2, with D possibly matching TRBD1 (6 bases). V lost 5 bases and J lost 4, with 14 bases in between. Germline V gene lookup returns CDR1 SGHAT and CDR2 FQNNGV. This CDR3 has 14 amino acids.

As regards this clone: Distinct nucleotide sequences in the sample also encode this CDR3. The genes are TRBV28 and TRBJ1-5; D is unresolved. Germline CDR1 and CDR2: MDHEN and SYDVKM. This CDR3 has 12 amino acids. The ends were cut back, 5 bases at V and 3 bases at J, with 5 bases in the middle. The chain's CDR3 is CASSPPNQPQHF. CDR3 DNA sequence: TGTGCCAGCAGTCCACCCAATCAGCCCCAGCATTTT.

The chain recombines TRBV5-1 with TRBJ2-5; weak D call: TRBD2 (5 bases). The V end was cut by 2 bases, the J end by 1 base, with 12 bases between. The CDR3 is 15 residues long. The germline CDR1 and CDR2 sequences are SGHRS and YFSETQ. CDR3 loop: CASSLTQRPQETQYF. CDR3 nucleotide sequence: TGCGCCAGCAGCTTAACCCAGCGGCCCCAAGAGACCCAGTACTTC.